Presented here are 20 T cell receptor beta chains from one specimen sequenced in a study of vaccination and CD4 T cells after COVID-19. The treatment is: approximately 11-day PBMC culture with coronavirus spike peptide pools or control peptides (ViraFEST assay). Their target antigens are unknown. The study sequenced cultured CD4+ T cell DNA using the Oncomine TCR Beta short-read assay. TCRdb called the PCR reads again in MiXCR, with one record for every CDR3 protein. In the table there are over 10,000 distinct CDR3 sequences, about 45% of which are singletons. Material: CD4+ T cells from blood, cultured in vitro. These receptors all stem from a human donor who had recovered from COVID-19.

This clonotype was seen only a few times. The chain carries TRBV20-1 and TRBJ2-3; D unresolved. The CDR3 is made up of 15 amino acids. Trimming cost V 5 bases and J 3 bases, with 18 bases left between them. Germline V gives CDR1 DFQATT, CDR2 SNEGSKA (reference sequence). For the CDR3, the DNA is TGCAGTGCTCAGACCCGGTTTGGGGAAACAGATACGCAGTATTTT. This encodes CSAQTRFGETDTQYF.

The chain combines TRBV2 with TRBJ2-2; D may be TRBD1 or TRBD2 (5 bases each). This CDR3 comprises 14 residues. The ends were cut back, 6 bases at V and 2 bases at J, with 10 bases in the middle. The germline CDR1 and CDR2 sequences are SNHLY and FYNNEI. The CDR3 DNA reads as TGTGCCAGCAGGAGCGGACAAAACACCGGGGAGCTGTTTTTT. It translates to CASRSGQNTGELFF.

This clonotype has a handful of counts. This sequence joins TRBV18 and TRBJ1-1; D may be TRBD1 (5 bases). Trimming pared 3 bases from V and 3 bases from J, leaving 17 bases between. The CDR3 is made up of 16 amino acids. From germline, CDR1 is KGHSH and CDR2 LQKENI. The CDR3 sequence: CASSPRGGFLDTEAFF. The CDR3 coding sequence is TGTGCCAGCTCACCCCGGGGGGGTTTTCTGGACACTGAAGCTTTCTTT.

This clonotype was seen more than once but under ten times. The V gene is TRBV15, the J gene TRBJ1-4; a weak D match, TRBD1 (6 bases). Germline V gene lookup returns CDR1 LNHNV and CDR2 YYDKDF (reference sequence). The CDR3 is 16 residues long. V gave up 0 bases and J gave up 1 base, with 9 bases separating them. CDR3 DNA sequence: TGTGCCACCAGCAGAGATGGGGGCCGAACTAATGAAAAACTGTTTTTT. Amino acid sequence: CATSRDGGRTNEKLFF.

This clonotype was seen a few times. The chain couples TRBV18 to TRBJ1-1; D unresolved. The CDR3 has 16 residues. Looked up from germline, CDR1 is KGHSH and CDR2 is LQKENI. The V end was cut by 3 bases, the J end by 5 bases, with 19 bases between. CDR3 nucleotide sequence: TGTGCCAGCTCACCGAAGGAGGTAGGAGTGGTTACTGAAGCTTTCTTT. Amino acids: CASSPKEVGVVTEAFF.

This clonotype is categorized as medium-sized. The chain uses TRBV20-1 and TRBJ2-2; possible D gene TRBD2, 6 bases. CDR1 is DFQATT, CDR2 SNEGSKA, per germline (reference sequence). Trimming took off 4 bases at V and 3 bases at J, with 9 bases between the two ends. The CDR3 totals 13 residues. The CDR3 region is CSAKQRDTGELFF. The CDR3 region has the DNA TGCAGTGCTAAACAGCGGGACACCGGGGAGCTGTTTTTT.

The chain combines TRBV30 with TRBJ1-6; no firm D call. The ends were cut back, 0 bases at V and 0 bases at J, with 3 bases in the middle. The germline gives CDR1 GTSNPN, CDR2 SVGIG (reference sequence). This CDR3 comprises 14 residues. The CDR3: CAWSVPSYNSPLHF. CDR3 coding DNA: TGTGCCTGGAGTGTACCCTCCTATAATTCACCCCTCCACTTT.

This sequence joins TRBV28 and TRBJ1-5; 11 nucleotides line up with TRBD1. The germline CDR1 and CDR2 sequences are MDHEN and SYDVKM. The CDR3 has 15 residues. J was trimmed by 7 bases and V by 6 bases; bases with no gene match: 8. CDR3 bases: TGTGCCAGCAGCCTAGGGACAGGGGGAGGACAGCCCCAGCATTTT. Translated, it gives CASSLGTGGGQPQHF.

The chain is built from TRBV20-1 and TRBJ1-2, with a tentative D call TRBD1 (5 bases). Trimming shortened V by 4 bases and J by 2 bases, and 17 bases separated the two germline ends. The germline V gene encodes CDR1 DFQATT and CDR2 SNEGSKA (reference sequence). The CDR3 is made up of 15 amino acids. The CDR3 protein is CSAKDLQGGNYGYTF. As DNA, the CDR3 is TGCAGTGCTAAAGACTTGCAGGGAGGAAACTATGGCTACACCTTC.

This clonotype was seen a handful of times. This chain joins TRBV5-4 and TRBJ2-5; 10 nucleotides agree with TRBD2. V dropped 0 bases and J dropped 5; count of bases not matched to a gene: 13. The CDR3 runs 18 residues. From germline, CDR1 is SGHNT and CDR2 YYREEE (reference sequence). The CDR3 is CASSLERLAGLPQETQYF. In DNA form, the CDR3 reads TGTGCCAGCAGCTTGGAAAGACTAGCGGGCCTACCCCAGGAGACCCAGTACTTC.

The V gene is TRBV3-1, the J gene TRBJ1-6; no clear D gene. Germline-derived CDR1 and CDR2 are LGHDT and YNNKEL (reference sequence). V was cut by 0 bases and J by 10 bases, with 4 bases left in between. The CDR3 extends over 12 amino acids. The DNA for the CDR3 is TGTGCCAGCAGCCAAGAGGGCTCACCCCTCCACTTT. It encodes CASSQEGSPLHF.

By share, this clonotype ranks as medium-sized. The rearrangement uses TRBV20-1 and TRBJ1-5; D is undetermined. Trimming removed 4 bases from V and 0 bases from J, with 10 bases in between. The CDR3 has 14 residues. The germline V gene has CDR1 DFQATT and CDR2 SNEGSKA (reference sequence). This CDR3 reads CSATRAYSNQPQHF. CDR3 bases: TGCAGTGCTACCCGGGCCTATAGCAATCAGCCCCAGCATTTT.

The chain couples TRBV18 to TRBJ1-4, with unresolved D. This CDR3 spans 13 amino acids. V shed 2 bases and J shed 5 bases, with 6 bases lying between them. The germline gives CDR1 KGHSH, CDR2 LQKENI. CDR3 DNA: TGTGCCAGCTCACCAGAGGCCAATGAAAAACTGTTTTTT. Its translation: CASSPEANEKLFF.

The J gene is TRBJ2-2, the V gene TRBV29-1; tentatively, D is TRBD1 (5 bases). Trimming pared 6 bases from V and 0 bases from J, leaving 11 bases between. This CDR3 region has 14 residues. The germline V gene has CDR1 SQVTM and CDR2 ANQGSEA. In DNA form, the CDR3 reads TGCAGCGTAAGACCGACAGCGAACACCGGGGAGCTGTTTTTT. This codes for CSVRPTANTGELFF.

The chain links TRBV6-4 to TRBJ1-1; 7 nucleotides match TRBD1. Germline lookup yields CDR1 MRHNA and CDR2 SNTAGT. V trimming: 6 bases; J trimming: 4 bases; junction bases outside the gene matches: 8. This CDR3 is 14 amino acids long. The CDR3 loop is CASRPTGFGTEAFF. In nucleotides, the CDR3 is TGTGCCAGCAGACCGACAGGGTTTGGCACTGAAGCTTTCTTT.

The gene calls are TRBV11-2 and TRBJ1-2; the D gene is possibly TRBD1 (5 bases). Germline-derived CDR1 and CDR2 are SGHAT and FQNNGV. The CDR3 sequence is 11 residues long. The V gene lost 5 bases and the J gene lost 8 bases, with 9 bases spanning the gap. The CDR3 region has the DNA TGTGCCAGCAGCCCAGGGCGAGGCTACACCTTC. Translation: CASSPGRGYTF.

The chain employs TRBV6-1 and TRBJ1-5, with TRBD1 identical over 8 bases. From germline, CDR1 is MNHNS and CDR2 SASEGT. The length of the CDR3 is 15 residues. V gave up 3 bases and J gave up 2 bases; unmatched junction bases: 3. This chain's CDR3 is CASSDRGLGNQPQHF. The CDR3 DNA reads as TGTGCCAGCAGTGACAGGGGGCTGGGCAATCAGCCCCAGCATTTT.

This clonotype was observed a handful of times. This chain's CDR3 is CASSEPGSSYEQYF. CDR3 DNA: TGTGCCAGCAGCGAGCCCGGCAGCTCCTACGAGCAGTACTTC. This chain joins TRBV7-2 and TRBJ2-7; D unclear. Germline assignment: CDR1 SGHTA and CDR2 FQGNSA. The length of the CDR3 is 14 residues. V dropped 5 bases and J dropped 0 bases, with 11 bases sitting between them. The whole variable domain, remainder taken from reference TRBV7-2 and TRBJ2-7, is GAGVSQSPSNKVTEKGKDVELRCDPISGHTALYWYRQSLGQGLEFLIYFQGNSAPDKSGLPSDRFSAERTGGSVSTLTIQRTQQEDSAVYLCASSEPGSSYEQYFGPGTRLTVT.

In its sample, this clonotype was seen a few times. V gene TRBV27 combines with J gene TRBJ1-5, with D tentatively TRBD1 (5 bases). CDR1 is MNHEY and CDR2 is SMNVEV in the germline V gene (reference sequence). The CDR3 extends over 16 amino acids. Trimming removed 8 bases at V and 0 bases at J, with 17 bases between. This CDR3 reads CASVFRQPYSNQPQHF. CDR3 nucleotide sequence: TGTGCCAGCGTGTTCCGACAGCCTTATAGCAATCAGCCCCAGCATTTT.

The rearrangement links TRBV7-9 to TRBJ1-4; no reliable D call. The V gene lost 5 bases and the J gene lost 6 bases, with 16 bases spanning the gap. Germline loops: CDR1 SEHNR, CDR2 FQNEAQ (reference sequence). CDR3 length: 15 residues. The CDR3 protein is CASSIELSMDEKLFF. CDR3 bases: TGTGCCAGCAGCATTGAACTGAGCATGGATGAAAAACTGTTTTTT.